This T cell receptor beta chain was retrieved from a study of CD8+ T cells in alopecia areata. In each case, RNA was isolated and then reverse transcribed into cDNA as the sequencing template. Here immunoSEQ multiplex PCR was the method, and the copy in TCRdb shows in-frame clones only, minus some. The sample contains more than 200,000 clones, approximately 47% of which appear only once. V lost 0 bases to trimming and J lost 8 bases; unmatched junction nucleotides: 6. This CDR3 has 15 amino acids. CDR1 SGDLS and CDR2 YYNGEE come from the germline V gene. In this sample, this clone turned up a few times. This sample's treatment: oral pan-JAK inhibitor, 5-10 mg twice daily.

The sample was CD4+ T cells sorted from blood, taken at approximately week 36, from a patient treated with tofacitinib. The chain uses TRBV9 and TRBJ1-3; 9 bases line up with TRBD1. This TCR derives from a human donor with alopecia areata. This chain's CDR3 is CASSVVSTGGDTIYF. CDR3 in DNA: TGTGCCAGCAGCGTAGTTTCTACAGGGGGCGACACCATATATTTT.